The clone carrying this T cell receptor beta chain is a singleton in its sample. This sample is part of a study of blood T cell repertoires in COVID-19. Trimming removed 6 bases at V and 5 bases at J, with 13 bases between. There are 13 residues in the CDR3. Germline V gives CDR1 MNHEY, CDR2 SVGAGI. Repertoires were generated with immunoSEQ multiplex PCR, while TCRdb's copy carries only in-frame clones and drops some. The sample shows over 40,000 clones, 86% of them seen only once. Sequencing used peripheral blood. The gene calls are TRBV6-5 and TRBJ1-2, with D maybe TRBD1 (5 bases). This receptor was obtained from an older man with acute or convalescent COVID-19. The CDR3 nucleotides are TGTGCCAGCAGCTCCACAGGCCGATATGGCTACACCTTC. Protein product: CASSSTGRYGYTF.